Below, 28 T cell receptor beta chains from the same sample are listed, as sequenced in a study of T cell repertoires in cytomegalovirus infection. One entry per CDR3 protein results from TCRdb running MiXCR on the reads. The repertoire includes hundreds of thousands of distinct CDR3 sequences, around 24% of them detected once, and roughly 8% sits in the top ten. The sample consisted of CD8+ T cells from PBMCs. The origin of the receptors is a human donor in good health (CMV status not recorded). Some clones in this sample may be carry-over from other donors' samples.

This chain uses TRBV28 with TRBJ2-2; 8 bases are shared with TRBD2. Trimming removed 4 bases from V and 1 base from J; junction bases left unmatched: 20. The length of the CDR3 is 21 residues. CDR1 and CDR2 (germline): MDHEN, SYDVKM. The CDR3, as DNA: TGTGCCAGCAGTTCCCCCCAATTCATATCAAGCGGGGGCGAGAACACCGGGGAGCTGTTTTTT. It specifies CASSSPQFISSGGENTGELFF.

This clonotype was counted only a few times. The chain uses TRBV6-4 and TRBJ2-1, with D uncertain. CDR1 is MRHNA and CDR2 is SNTAGT in the germline V gene. The CDR3 runs 17 residues. The V gene lost 0 bases and the J gene lost 5 bases, with 17 bases spanning the gap. The chain's CDR3 is CASSDSPILPPNNEQFF. The CDR3 coding sequence is TGTGCCAGCAGTGACTCGCCCATCCTCCCTCCTAACAATGAGCAGTTCTTC.

Ten or more counts support this clonotype. The CDR3 sequence is CASSDAGSETQYF. The CDR3 DNA follows: TGTGCCAGCAGCGACGCAGGGTCGGAGACCCAGTACTTC. The rearrangement uses TRBV7-3 and TRBJ2-5; possible D gene TRBD1, 5 bases. Trimming stripped 5 bases from V and 5 bases from J, with 12 bases between. Germline CDR1 reads SGHTA; CDR2 reads FQGTGA. The CDR3 sequence is 13 residues long.

This clonotype was seen only a few times. The chain uses TRBV19 and TRBJ1-2, with D tentatively TRBD1 (5 bases). This CDR3 has 16 residues. Between the trimmed V and J ends, which lost 2 bases and 4 bases, there was a span of 17 bases. Germline V gives CDR1 LNHDA, CDR2 SQIVND (reference sequence). The CDR3 DNA sequence: TGTGCCAGTAGTATATATGACAGAGCAATCTTCTATGGCTACACCTTC. Its translation: CASSIYDRAIFYGYTF.

V and J are TRBV2 and TRBJ1-2, with 7 positions matching TRBD1. The germline CDR1 and CDR2 sequences are SNHLY and FYNNEI. Trimming took 3 bases from V and 3 from J; bases not matched to a gene: 1. This CDR3 region has 13 residues. CDR3 protein: CASSDRGDYGYTF. Here the CDR3 DNA reads TGTGCCAGCAGTGACAGGGGGGACTATGGCTACACCTTC.

CDR3 nucleotide sequence: TGTGCCAGCACCCCGAGGGGGCAAAACATTCAGTACTTC. Translating it yields CASTPRGQNIQYF. The gene calls are TRBV6-5 and TRBJ2-4; 7 positions match TRBD1. V shed 7 bases and J 5 bases; nucleotides not matched to a gene: 5. The length of the CDR3 is 13 residues. Germline CDR1 and CDR2: MNHEY and SVGAGI.

This clonotype has just a few counts. V is TRBV28 and J is TRBJ1-5; D is unresolved. The CDR3 covers 14 residues. Trimming stripped 3 bases from V and 0 bases from J, with 6 bases between. The germline V gene encodes CDR1 MDHEN and CDR2 SYDVKM. CDR3 sequence (DNA): TGTGCCAGCAGTTTTCAGTATAGCAATCAGCCCCAGCATTTT. It encodes CASSFQYSNQPQHF.

This clonotype was seen more than once but under ten times. The chain links TRBV6-6 to TRBJ2-7, with TRBD2 as a possible D gene (7 bases). From germline, CDR1 is MNHNY and CDR2 SVGAGI (reference sequence). CDR3 length equals 14 residues. The V and J ends lost 4 bases and 6 bases respectively, with 16 bases between them. CDR3 sequence (DNA): TGTGCCAGCAGTTCCCTTGGACGGGGGGCCGAGCAGTACGTC. It translates to CASSSLGRGAEQYV.

J is TRBJ1-2 and V is TRBV15; 7 bases match TRBD1. After removal of 3 bases from V and 7 bases from J, the junction contained 8 bases not matched to a gene. This CDR3 is 14 amino acids long. Germline assignment: CDR1 LNHNV and CDR2 YYDKDF (reference sequence). Written as DNA, the CDR3 is TGTGCCACCAGCAGGGACACAGGGGACGGTGGCTACACCTTC. It encodes CATSRDTGDGGYTF.

Many counts were recorded for this clonotype. The J gene is TRBJ1-2, the V gene TRBV6-2 or TRBV6-3; possible D gene TRBD1, 6 bases. V lost 3 bases and J 4 bases, leaving 9 bases between the germline ends. This CDR3 has 13 residues. Germline V gives CDR1 MNHEY, CDR2 SVGEGT. The CDR3 region is CASSYGQFYGYTF. DNA for the CDR3: TGTGCCAGCAGTTATGGACAGTTCTATGGCTACACCTTC.

This chain connects TRBV20-1 to TRBJ1-3, with D unresolved. V was pared by 1 base and J by 1 base, with 11 bases between. Germline-derived CDR1 and CDR2 are DFQATT and SNEGSKA (reference sequence). The CDR3 consists of 15 residues. DNA for the CDR3: TGCAGTGCTAGAGTCCACAGACAATCTGGAAACACCATATATTTT. As protein: CSARVHRQSGNTIYF.

This clonotype was seen a handful of times. V gene TRBV6-2 or TRBV6-3 combines with J gene TRBJ2-4; 8 nucleotides align to TRBD2. This CDR3 contains 16 residues. From germline, CDR1 is MNHEY and CDR2 SVGEGT. The ends lost 2 bases at V and 9 bases at J; junction bases unmatched: 12. This CDR3 is CASSYTPGGAMVIQYF. The CDR3 coding sequence is TGTGCCAGCAGTTACACGCCCGGGGGGGCCATGGTCATTCAGTACTTC.

This clonotype was counted only a few times. V gene TRBV27 combines with J gene TRBJ2-3, with a tentative D call TRBD2 (5 bases). The CDR3 is 14 amino acids. The germline V and J ends were trimmed by 5 bases and 3 bases, with 12 bases remaining between them. Germline V gives CDR1 MNHEY, CDR2 SMNVEV (reference sequence). CDR3 in DNA: TGTGCCAGCAGTCGAGGGCCGTTTACAGATACGCAGTATTTT. Protein: CASSRGPFTDTQYF.

This clonotype was picked up a small number of times. A single base separates this from a much larger clone, so it may be a read error. In nucleotides, the CDR3 is TGTGCCAACAGACCCCACGGGACTAGCGGCAACCAAGAGACCCAGTACTTC. This translates into CANRPHGTSGNQETQYF. The rearrangement uses TRBV7-2 and TRBJ2-5, with TRBD2 matching 11 bases. There are 17 residues in the CDR3. Per the germline V gene, CDR1 is SGHTA and CDR2 is FQGNSA. J gave up 0 bases and V 10 bases, and 13 bases lay outside the gene matches.

This clonotype showed up many times. This chain connects TRBV7-6 to TRBJ2-3, with 7 bases matching TRBD1. The CDR3 totals 15 residues. Germline V gene lookup returns CDR1 SGHVS and CDR2 FNYEAQ. V shed 6 bases and J 4 bases; nucleotides not matched to a gene: 10. The CDR3 here is CASSTTTGYADTQYF. The CDR3 region has the DNA TGTGCCAGCAGTACGACGACAGGGTACGCAGATACGCAGTATTTT. Based on the CDR3 plus reference TRBV7-6 and TRBJ2-3, the full variable domain is GAGVSQSPRYKVTKRGQDVALRCDPISGHVSLYWYRQALGQGPEFLTYFNYEAQQDKSGLPNDRFSAERPEGSISTLTIQRTEQRDSAMYRCASSTTTGYADTQYFGPGTRLTVL.

Only a few counts were recorded for this clonotype. V gene TRBV4-2 combines with J gene TRBJ2-2; the D gene is possibly TRBD2 (5 bases). Germline loops: CDR1 LGHNA, CDR2 YNFKEQ. The ends were cut back, 0 bases at V and 1 base at J, with 6 bases in the middle. The CDR3 has 15 residues. The CDR3 sequence: CASSQEEGNTGELFF. DNA of the CDR3: TGTGCCAGCAGCCAAGAAGAGGGGAACACCGGGGAGCTGTTTTTT.

Details on this clonotype: This may stem from a read error, because a much larger clone lies one nucleotide away. This chain uses TRBV4-1 with TRBJ1-5; D uncertain. Per the germline V gene, CDR1 is MGHRA and CDR2 is YSYEKL. The CDR3 has 13 residues. CDR3 sequence reads: CASNQGSDQPQHF. The CDR3 region has the DNA TGCGCCAGCAACCAAGGGTCGGATCAGCCCCAGCATTTT.

V is TRBV27 and J is TRBJ2-2; no reliable D call. V lost 5 bases, J lost 5 bases, and 12 bases lay in between. The CDR3 is made up of 14 amino acids. CDR1 and CDR2 from the germline V gene are MNHEY and SMNVEV (reference sequence). Here the CDR3 DNA reads TGTGCCAGCAGTCCCTTTGATCGAACCGGGGAGCTGTTTTTT. Its protein product is CASSPFDRTGELFF.

The rearrangement links TRBV6-5 to TRBJ2-3; perhaps TRBD2 as D (6 bases). The CDR3 is 17 amino acids. The germline gives CDR1 MNHEY, CDR2 SVGAGI. The V and J ends lost 2 bases and 1 base respectively, with 16 bases between them. The CDR3 DNA is TGTGCCAGCAGTTACGGAGGAATGGGGGGAGGCACAGATACGCAGTATTTT. Translated: CASSYGGMGGGTDTQYF.

The V call is TRBV6-2 or TRBV6-3, the J call TRBJ2-7, with D unclear. This CDR3 comprises 12 residues. V shed 2 bases and J shed 1 base, with 3 bases lying between them. CDR1 MNHEY and CDR2 SVGEGT come from the germline V gene. CDR3: CASSYPSYEQYV. Here the CDR3 DNA reads TGTGCCAGCAGTTACCCATCCTACGAGCAGTACGTC.

The chain couples TRBV4-2 to TRBJ1-4; 8 bases fit TRBD1. Losses at the gene ends were 4 bases for V and 2 bases for J; bases not matched to a gene: 6. Germline V gene data show CDR1 as LGHNA and CDR2 as YNFKEQ. This CDR3 comprises 16 residues. The CDR3 protein is CASSPLGDRTNEKLFF. CDR3 DNA sequence: TGTGCCAGCAGCCCCCTCGGGGACAGGACTAATGAAAAACTGTTTTTT.

This chain joins TRBV10-3 and TRBJ2-1, with D maybe TRBD2 (6 bases). Germline lookup yields CDR1 ENHRY and CDR2 SYGVKD. This CDR3 contains 16 residues. Trimming left V 2 bases short and J 7 bases short, with 18 bases between. CDR3 DNA: TGTGCCATCAGTGAGATGTCTCGGGGGTTCAGGAATGAGCAGTTCTTC. Its translation is CAISEMSRGFRNEQFF.

This clonotype was picked up many times. This sequence joins TRBV6-5 and TRBJ2-1, with 8 bases that match TRBD1. Germline CDR1 MNHEY, CDR2 SVGAGI. The CDR3 contains 17 residues. Trimming removed 5 bases from V and 4 bases from J; junction bases left unmatched: 13. The CDR3 is CASSNNWARGLYNEQFF. The CDR3 nucleotides read TGTGCCAGCAGTAACAATTGGGCCAGGGGGCTGTACAATGAGCAGTTCTTC.

A remark on this clonotype: A read error may be the cause here, since a much bigger clone is one base away. The chain employs TRBV7-6 and TRBJ2-1; D is unresolved. Germline V gene data show CDR1 as SGHVS and CDR2 as FNYEAQ. The CDR3 has 15 residues. CDR3 region: CANSLVLGEYNEQFF. The CDR3 bases are TGTGCCAACAGCTTAGTCCTTGGGGAATACAATGAGCAGTTCTTC.

This clonotype was observed a single time. This sequence may be a read error, since a much larger clone differs from it by one base. This chain connects TRBV7-2 to TRBJ1-5; no reliable D call. Germline CDR1 reads SGHTA; CDR2 reads FQGNSA. The CDR3 length is 15 residues. CDR3 nucleotide sequence: TGTGCCAGCAGCTTAGCTATGGATAGCAAACAGCCCCAGCATTTT. As protein: CASSLAMDSKQPQHF.

This chain connects TRBV19 to TRBJ2-1; 8 nucleotides agree with TRBD2. V dropped 5 bases and J dropped 0; count of bases not matched to a gene: 6. Looked up from germline, CDR1 is LNHDA and CDR2 is SQIVND (reference sequence). The CDR3 contains 16 residues. The CDR3 sequence: CASSRGGYGSYNEQFF. The CDR3 DNA reads as TGTGCCAGTAGTCGGGGGGGATATGGCTCCTACAATGAGCAGTTCTTC.

About this clonotype: With a much larger clone just one base away, this may be a read error. The V call is TRBV7-4, the J call TRBJ2-1; D is possibly TRBD2 (6 bases). The CDR3 runs to 15 residues. CDR1 and CDR2 from the germline V gene are SGHVT and SQSDAQ. The CDR3, as DNA: TGTGCCAGCAGTCAAAATCATGGGACTCGCAATGAGCACTTCTTC. Protein product: CASSQNHGTRNEHFF.

There are a few counts of this clonotype. This chain joins TRBV28 and TRBJ2-1; the D gene is possibly TRBD2 (5 bases). The V end lost 6 bases, the J end lost 7 bases, and 10 bases lay between the germline ends. CDR1 is MDHEN and CDR2 is SYDVKM in the germline V gene. CDR3 length: 12 amino acids. CDR3 loop: CASSYGSNEQFF. CDR3 in DNA: TGTGCCAGCAGCTATGGGAGTAATGAGCAGTTCTTC.